This T cell receptor beta chain was documented in a study of PD-1 blockade in mismatch repair-deficient tumors. Sequencing used immunoSEQ multiplex PCR; TCRdb keeps in-frame clones, though not all of them. In the table there are more than 8,500 clones, 85% of which are singletons. In germline, CDR1 is MDHEN, CDR2 SYDVKM. The J segment lost 3 bases and the V segment lost 7 bases, leaving 17 bases of the junction unmatched. The CDR3 covers 17 residues. The sequenced sample was PBMCs, obtained approximately 48 weeks after starting pembrolizumab. The receptor was derived from an adult with mismatch repair-deficient cancer. V is TRBV28 and J is TRBJ1-2; 7 nucleotides agree with TRBD1. The CDR3 spells CASKPNQWGQLHYGYTF. The CDR3 bases are TGTGCCAGCAAACCGAATCAGTGGGGACAGCTACACTATGGCTACACCTTC.